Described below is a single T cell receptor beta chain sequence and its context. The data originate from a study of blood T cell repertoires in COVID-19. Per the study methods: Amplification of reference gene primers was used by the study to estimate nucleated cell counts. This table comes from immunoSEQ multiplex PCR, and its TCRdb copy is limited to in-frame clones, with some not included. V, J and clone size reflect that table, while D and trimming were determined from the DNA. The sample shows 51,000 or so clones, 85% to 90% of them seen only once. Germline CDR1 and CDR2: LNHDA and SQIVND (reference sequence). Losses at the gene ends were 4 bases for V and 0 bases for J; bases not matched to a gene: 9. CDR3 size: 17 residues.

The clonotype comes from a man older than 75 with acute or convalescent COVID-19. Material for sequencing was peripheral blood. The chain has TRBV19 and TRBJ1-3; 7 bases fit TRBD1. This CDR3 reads CASSTPPGQRSGNTIYF. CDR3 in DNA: TGTGCCAGTAGTACGCCTCCGGGACAGCGCTCTGGAAACACCATATATTTT.